The 27 T cell receptor beta chains reported below all come from one sample, sequenced in a study of cytomegalovirus exposure and HLA in healthy donors. Both 60 Vbeta primers and 13 Jbeta primers went into the PCR. TCRdb's copy holds only in-frame clones and misses some; the assay was immunoSEQ multiplex PCR. The repertoire has around 190,000 clones, approximately 79% of them found once; the top ten carry nearly 4.5%. The sequencing sample was made of PBMCs. Receptors were obtained from a woman aged 25 to 39 in good health and CMV-seropositive.

The chain recombines TRBV2 with TRBJ2-3, with 7 bases that match TRBD2. Trimming cost V 2 bases and J 1 base; bases outside gene matches: 6. There are 16 residues in the CDR3. CDR1 is SNHLY, CDR2 FYNNEI, per germline. The CDR3 DNA is TGTGCCAGCAGTGAATTGAAGGCGGGAGGCACAGATACGCAGTATTTT. It translates to CASSELKAGGTDTQYF.

This clone was counted only a few times. The chain couples TRBV7-9 to TRBJ2-7; the match to TRBD2 covers 8 bases. This CDR3 region has 16 residues. V dropped 1 base and J dropped 6; count of bases not matched to a gene: 11. Germline CDR1 SEHNR, CDR2 FQNEAQ (reference sequence). The CDR3 region is CASSLVGQARGGEQYF. The CDR3 bases are TGTGCCAGCAGCTTAGTAGGGCAGGCCCGGGGGGGCGAGCAGTACTTC.

This chain uses TRBV27 with TRBJ1-2; the D is unclear. Germline CDR1 reads MNHEY; CDR2 reads SMNVEV (reference sequence). CDR3 length: 16 amino acids. V dropped 3 bases and J dropped 8 bases, with 22 bases sitting between them. The CDR3 spells CASSFSYVEPAEGYTF. The CDR3 region has the DNA TGTGCCAGCAGTTTTTCGTATGTGGAGCCCGCGGAAGGCTACACCTTC.

The chain couples TRBV9 to TRBJ2-3; 8 nucleotides align to TRBD2. In germline, CDR1 is SGDLS, CDR2 YYNGEE. The CDR3 totals 15 residues. Losses at the gene ends were 5 bases for V and 2 bases for J; bases not matched to a gene: 7. The CDR3 sequence: CASSQVRGDTDTQYF. CDR3 bases: TGTGCCAGCAGTCAGGTGCGGGGGGACACAGATACGCAGTATTTT.

V and J are TRBV15 and TRBJ1-1; possibly TRBD1 for D (5 bases). CDR1 is LNHNV and CDR2 is YYDKDF in the germline V gene (reference sequence). V was shortened by 1 base and J by 6 bases, with 9 bases between the two germline ends. The CDR3 totals 13 residues. This CDR3 is CATSRATEPEAFF. In DNA, the CDR3 is TGTGCCACCAGCAGAGCGACAGAACCTGAAGCTTTCTTT.

The chain is built from TRBV4-2 and TRBJ2-7, with 12 bases that match TRBD1. The V gene end was trimmed by 0 bases and the J gene end by 5 bases; junction bases not matched to a gene: 5. This CDR3 contains 16 residues. Germline V gene sequence: CDR1 LGHNA, CDR2 YNFKEQ. DNA of the CDR3: TGTGCCAGCAGCCAAGATTGGGACAGGGGGCTCAACGAGCAGTACTTC. Translation: CASSQDWDRGLNEQYF.

The chain couples TRBV4-3 to TRBJ1-1; tentatively, D is TRBD1 (5 bases). This CDR3 comprises 17 residues. Trimming took off 1 base at V and 5 bases at J, with 20 bases between the two ends. Germline-derived CDR1 and CDR2 are LGHNA and YSLEER. The CDR3 DNA follows: TGCGCCAGCAGCCAAGCCCTCCAGGGAGGGAGGGAAACTGAAGCTTTCTTT. This codes for CASSQALQGGRETEAFF.

This clone was picked up one time. J is TRBJ1-1 and V is TRBV6-5, with a weak D call TRBD1 (6 bases). CDR3 length equals 13 residues. Looked up from germline, CDR1 is MNHEY and CDR2 is SVGAGI. V was clipped by 6 bases and J by 3 bases, with 11 bases between them. CDR3 in DNA: TGTGCCAGCAGGCTCAGGGGTGACACTGAAGCTTTCTTT. Translated, it gives CASRLRGDTEAFF.

The genes are TRBV7-6 and TRBJ1-6; 7 bases are a match to TRBD1. Germline V gives CDR1 SGHVS, CDR2 FNYEAQ. CDR3 length: 16 residues. The J segment lost 7 bases and the V segment lost 1 base, leaving 7 bases of the junction unmatched. The CDR3 DNA follows: TGTGCCAGCAGCTTAGTAGGGGGCTTCTCCAATTCACCCCTCCACTTT. It is translated as CASSLVGGFSNSPLHF. Using reference TRBV7-6 and TRBJ1-6 for the parts outside the CDR3, the full variable domain is GAGVSQSPRYKVTKRGQDVALRCDPISGHVSLYWYRQALGQGPEFLTYFNYEAQQDKSGLPNDRFSAERPEGSISTLTIQRTEQRDSAMYRCASSLVGGFSNSPLHFGNGTRLTVT.

The V call is TRBV20-1, the J call TRBJ2-3; no reliable D call. Germline lookup yields CDR1 DFQATT and CDR2 SNEGSKA (reference sequence). Trimming took off 3 bases at V and 10 bases at J, with 11 bases between the two ends. There are 11 residues in the CDR3. CDR3 sequence reads: CSARVNLAQYF. For the CDR3, the DNA is TGCAGTGCTAGGGTGAACCTAGCGCAGTATTTT.

The J gene is TRBJ1-2, the V gene TRBV29-1; possibly TRBD1 for D (5 bases). The CDR3 length is 13 residues. Germline CDR1 is SQVTM and CDR2 is ANQGSEA. V lost 6 bases, J lost 7 bases, and 18 bases lay in between. CDR3 in amino acids: CSVLPREETGYTF. CDR3 sequence (DNA): TGCAGCGTCCTCCCCAGGGAGGAGACTGGCTACACCTTC.

This rearrangement joins TRBV5-8 to TRBJ1-3; D is possibly TRBD1 (6 bases). The germline V gene encodes CDR1 SGHTS and CDR2 YDEGEE. The CDR3 is 14 residues long. Trimming stripped 3 bases from V and 8 bases from J, with 15 bases between. CDR3 DNA sequence: TGTGCCAGCAGCTCCGCCACAGGGACGGACACCATATATTTT. Its protein is CASSSATGTDTIYF.

Worth noting for this clone: The germline gene is not matched at one end of the junction; a read error may be the cause. The chain has TRBV27 and TRBJ2-7; 11 bases map to TRBD2. The CDR3 has 15 residues. The germline V gene has CDR1 MNHEY and CDR2 SMNVEV (reference sequence). The CDR3 sequence is CANSPRTSGRYEQYF. In nucleotides, the CDR3 is TGTGCCAACAGTCCCCGGACTAGCGGGCGCTACGAGCAGTACTTC.

The chain joins TRBV7-2 to TRBJ2-5, with 8 positions matching TRBD2. Germline V gives CDR1 SGHTA, CDR2 FQGNSA. V dropped 5 bases and J dropped 1; count of bases not matched to a gene: 9. The length of the CDR3 is 16 residues. CDR3 sequence reads: CASSPGAGVFQETQYF. DNA for the CDR3: TGTGCCAGCAGCCCGGGAGCGGGGGTTTTCCAAGAGACCCAGTACTTC.

The CDR3 spells CASSSTPRENEQFF. CDR3 DNA sequence: TGTGCCAGCAGCTCTACCCCGAGGGAAAATGAGCAGTTCTTC. V and J are TRBV7-6 and TRBJ2-1; TRBD2 is a possible D gene (5 bases). V lost 4 bases to trimming and J lost 7 bases, with 14 bases between them. Germline assignment: CDR1 SGHVS and CDR2 FNYEAQ. The CDR3 has 14 amino acids.

The chain is built from TRBV29-1 and TRBJ1-3; 9 nucleotides agree with TRBD1. This CDR3 region has 14 residues. The germline CDR1 and CDR2 sequences are SQVTM and ANQGSEA. J lost 2 bases, V lost 1 base, and 0 bases had no gene match. The DNA of the CDR3 is TGCAGCGTTGAAGGGGACAGGGCTGGAAACACCATATATTTT. It codes for CSVEGDRAGNTIYF. Variable domain in full (rest from reference TRBV29-1 and TRBJ1-3): SAVISQKPSRDICQRGTSLTIQCQVDSQVTMMFWYRQQPGQSLTLIATANQGSEATYESGFVIDKFPISRPNLTFSTLTVSNMSPEDSSIYLCSVEGDRAGNTIYFGEGSWLTVV.

The V gene is TRBV19, the J gene TRBJ2-7, with D possibly matching TRBD1 (5 bases). The V end was cut by 10 bases, the J end by 0 bases, with 16 bases between. This CDR3 spans 14 amino acids. Germline V gene data show CDR1 as LNHDA and CDR2 as SQIVND (reference sequence). CDR3 region: CATSQGVSSYEQYF. CDR3 nucleotides: TGTGCCACCTCCCAAGGGGTCAGCTCCTACGAGCAGTACTTC.

V gene TRBV27 combines with J gene TRBJ2-1; D may be TRBD2 (5 bases). Germline lookup yields CDR1 MNHEY and CDR2 SMNVEV (reference sequence). V was pared by 2 bases and J by 0 bases, with 8 bases between. There are 15 residues in the CDR3. This CDR3 reads CASSLTGNSYNEQFF. The CDR3 DNA sequence: TGTGCCAGCAGTTTAACGGGGAACTCCTACAATGAGCAGTTCTTC.

The chain recombines TRBV7-2 with TRBJ1-6; tentatively, D is TRBD1 (6 bases). The CDR3 is 14 amino acids. V was trimmed by 5 bases and J by 10 bases, leaving 15 bases between them. The germline V gene encodes CDR1 SGHTA and CDR2 FQGNSA. The CDR3 DNA is TGTGCCAGCAGCCTATGGGACATGACCTCACCCCTCCACTTT. Its translation is CASSLWDMTSPLHF.

The chain carries TRBV5-1 and TRBJ2-1; possible D gene TRBD2, 6 bases. V was cut by 4 bases and J by 6 bases, with 17 bases left in between. This CDR3 spans 15 amino acids. Looked up from germline, CDR1 is SGHRS and CDR2 is YFSETQ. CDR3 DNA: TGCGCCAGCAGCACCCTAAGGAGGGGTGGCAATGAGCAGTTCTTC. Translating gives CASSTLRRGGNEQFF.

V and J are TRBV5-4 and TRBJ1-1, with no clear D. The CDR3 extends over 14 amino acids. V dropped 2 bases and J dropped 7 bases, with 15 bases sitting between them. Germline V gene data show CDR1 as SGHNT and CDR2 as YYREEE (reference sequence). Written as DNA, the CDR3 is TGTGCCAGCAGCTTAACACTCTCCGAGGGTGAAGCTTTCTTT. Translating it yields CASSLTLSEGEAFF.

The chain is built from TRBV10-3 and TRBJ2-1; perhaps TRBD2 as D (6 bases). The CDR3 has 15 residues. The V end was cut by 3 bases, the J end by 9 bases, with 18 bases between. Germline-derived CDR1 and CDR2 are ENHRY and SYGVKD. DNA of the CDR3: TGTGCCATCAGTGAACCGGGGGTATCGGGCGGTGAGCAGTTCTTC. Residues: CAISEPGVSGGEQFF.

This clone occurred a few times. As DNA, the CDR3 is TGTGCCAGCAGTTACGAGGACAGCGGTTCACCCCTCCACTTT. It is translated as CASSYEDSGSPLHF. The chain recombines TRBV6-5 with TRBJ1-6; a possible D gene is TRBD1 (6 bases). The germline V and J ends were trimmed by 2 bases and 9 bases, with 11 bases remaining between them. The germline V gene has CDR1 MNHEY and CDR2 SVGAGI. The CDR3 loop spans 14 amino acids.

The rearrangement joins TRBV2 to TRBJ1-3; D is unresolved. Per germline, CDR1 SNHLY and CDR2 FYNNEI. V lost 3 bases, J lost 3 bases, and 12 bases lay in between. CDR3 length equals 15 residues. This CDR3 is CASSDLEEIGNTIYF. For the CDR3, the DNA is TGTGCCAGCAGTGATTTGGAGGAGATTGGAAACACCATATATTTT.

The chain uses TRBV5-1 and TRBJ2-1; 7 bases agree with TRBD1. Per germline, CDR1 SGHRS and CDR2 YFSETQ. The CDR3 is 15 residues long. J lost 5 bases, V lost 0 bases, and 5 bases had no gene match. For the CDR3, the DNA is TGCGCCAGCAGCTTGGGTGACAGGGTGGACAATGAGCAGTTCTTC. This gives the protein CASSLGDRVDNEQFF.

V is TRBV10-2 and J is TRBJ2-1, with 9 bases that match TRBD1. V gave up 3 bases and J gave up 2 bases; unmatched junction bases: 8. Per germline, CDR1 WSHSY and CDR2 SAAADI. This CDR3 spans 17 amino acids. The CDR3 sequence is CASSDPTGQGAYNEQFF. CDR3 bases: TGCGCCAGCAGTGACCCCACGGGACAGGGAGCCTACAATGAGCAGTTCTTC.

CDR3: CASSQGMGTVYEQYF. CDR3 nucleotides: TGCGCCAGCAGCCAAGGAATGGGGACAGTATACGAGCAGTACTTC. The chain employs TRBV4-1 and TRBJ2-7, with 7 bases that match TRBD1. The J segment lost 4 bases and the V segment lost 1 base, leaving 7 bases of the junction unmatched. Germline V gene data show CDR1 as MGHRA and CDR2 as YSYEKL. The CDR3 contains 15 residues.